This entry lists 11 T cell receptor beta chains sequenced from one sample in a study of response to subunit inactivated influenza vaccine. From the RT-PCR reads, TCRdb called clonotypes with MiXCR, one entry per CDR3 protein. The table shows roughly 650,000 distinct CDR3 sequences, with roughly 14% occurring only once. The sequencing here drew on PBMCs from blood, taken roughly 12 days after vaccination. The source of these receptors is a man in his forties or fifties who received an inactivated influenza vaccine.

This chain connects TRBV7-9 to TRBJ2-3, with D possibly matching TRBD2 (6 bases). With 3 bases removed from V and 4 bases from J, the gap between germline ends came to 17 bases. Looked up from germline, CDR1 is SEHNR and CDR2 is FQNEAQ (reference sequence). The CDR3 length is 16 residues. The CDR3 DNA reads TGTGCCAGCAGCTTGCGGGACGTCCCTTCCGCAGATACGCAGTATTTT. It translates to CASSLRDVPSADTQYF.

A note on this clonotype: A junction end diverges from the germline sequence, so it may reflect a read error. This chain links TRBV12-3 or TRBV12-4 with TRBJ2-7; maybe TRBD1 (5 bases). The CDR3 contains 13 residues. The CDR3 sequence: CASSPGPLTADTF. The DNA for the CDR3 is TGTGCCAGCAGCCCCGGACCCCTGACAGCCGACACCTTC.

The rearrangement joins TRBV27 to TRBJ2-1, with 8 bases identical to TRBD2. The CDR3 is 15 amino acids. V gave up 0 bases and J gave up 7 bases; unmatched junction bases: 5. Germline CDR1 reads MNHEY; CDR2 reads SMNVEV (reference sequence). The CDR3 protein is CASSLSSGRWNEQFF. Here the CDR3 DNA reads TGTGCCAGCAGTTTATCAAGCGGGAGATGGAATGAGCAGTTCTTC.

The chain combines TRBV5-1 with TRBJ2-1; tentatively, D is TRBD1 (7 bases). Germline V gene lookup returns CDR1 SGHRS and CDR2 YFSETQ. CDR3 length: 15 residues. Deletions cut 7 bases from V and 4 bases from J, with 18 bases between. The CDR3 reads CASAPGQGGYNEQFF. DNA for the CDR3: TGCGCCAGCGCCCCGGGCCAGGGGGGATACAATGAGCAGTTCTTC.

The CDR3 nucleotides are TGCGCCAGCAGTCCGAACTCGGGACAGGGGAGTGTCGCTTTCTTT. This gives the protein CASSPNSGQGSVAFF. The rearrangement joins TRBV5-1 to TRBJ1-1; 10 positions match TRBD1. Germline V CDR1 and CDR2: SGHRS, YFSETQ. There are 15 residues in the CDR3. The V and J ends lost 5 bases and 11 bases, in that order; junction bases with no gene match: 15.

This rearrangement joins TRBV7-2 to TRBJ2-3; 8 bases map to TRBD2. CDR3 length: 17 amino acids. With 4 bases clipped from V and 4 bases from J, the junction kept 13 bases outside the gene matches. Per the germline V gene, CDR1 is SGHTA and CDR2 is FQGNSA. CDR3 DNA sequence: TGTGCCAGCAGCTCCTCGTTTTCAGCGGGAGTTGCAGATACGCAGTATTTT. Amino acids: CASSSSFSAGVADTQYF.

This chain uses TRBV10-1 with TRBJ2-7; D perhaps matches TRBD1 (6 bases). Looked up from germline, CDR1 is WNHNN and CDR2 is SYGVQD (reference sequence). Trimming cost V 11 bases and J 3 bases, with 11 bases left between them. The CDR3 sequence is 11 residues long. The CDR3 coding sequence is TGCGCCGCGGCGACAGGCTACGAGCAGTACTTC. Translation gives CAAATGYEQYF.

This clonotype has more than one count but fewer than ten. CDR3 protein: CSVEQGVRAQYF. DNA for the CDR3: TGCAGCGTTGAACAGGGGGTTAGGGCCCAGTACTTC. V gene TRBV29-1 combines with J gene TRBJ2-5, with 7 positions matching TRBD1. Germline-derived CDR1 and CDR2 are SQVTM and ANQGSEA. V shed 2 bases, J shed 9 bases, and the junction held 6 bases outside the gene matches. This CDR3 has 12 amino acids.

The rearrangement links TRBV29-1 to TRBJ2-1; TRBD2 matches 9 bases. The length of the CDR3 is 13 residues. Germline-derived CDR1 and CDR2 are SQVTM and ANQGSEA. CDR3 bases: TGCAGTTGGTTGTTAGCGGGAGACAATGAGCAGTTCTTC. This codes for CSWLLAGDNEQFF.

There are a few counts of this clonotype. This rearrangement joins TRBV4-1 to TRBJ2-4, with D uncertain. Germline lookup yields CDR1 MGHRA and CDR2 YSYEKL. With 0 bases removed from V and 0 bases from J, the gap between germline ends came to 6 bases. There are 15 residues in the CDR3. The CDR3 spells CASSQETVAKNIQYF. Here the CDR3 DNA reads TGCGCCAGCAGCCAAGAGACGGTAGCCAAAAACATTCAGTACTTC.

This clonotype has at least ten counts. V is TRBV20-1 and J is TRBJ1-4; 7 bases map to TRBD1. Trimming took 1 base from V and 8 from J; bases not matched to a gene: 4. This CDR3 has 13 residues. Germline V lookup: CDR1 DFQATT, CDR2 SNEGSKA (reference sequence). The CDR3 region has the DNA TGCAGTGCTAGAGCAGGGGGAGACGAAAAACTGTTTTTT. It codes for CSARAGGDEKLFF.